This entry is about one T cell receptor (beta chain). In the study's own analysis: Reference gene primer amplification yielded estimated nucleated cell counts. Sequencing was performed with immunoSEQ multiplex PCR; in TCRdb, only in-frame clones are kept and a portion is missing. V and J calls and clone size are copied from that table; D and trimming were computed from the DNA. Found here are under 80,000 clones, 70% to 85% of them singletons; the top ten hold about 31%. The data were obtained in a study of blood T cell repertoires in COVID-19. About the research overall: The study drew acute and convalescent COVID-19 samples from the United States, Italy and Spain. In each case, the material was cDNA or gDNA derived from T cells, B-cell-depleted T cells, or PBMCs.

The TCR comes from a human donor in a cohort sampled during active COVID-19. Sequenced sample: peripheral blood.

The CDR3 here is CASSLVANNEQFF. CDR3 DNA sequence: TGCGCCAGCAGCTTGGTAGCTAACAATGAGCAGTTCTTC. V is TRBV5-1 and J is TRBJ2-1; D gene unclear. Trimming removed 0 bases at V and 5 bases at J, with 6 bases between. CDR1 and CDR2 from the germline V gene are SGHRS and YFSETQ. CDR3 length: 13 amino acids.